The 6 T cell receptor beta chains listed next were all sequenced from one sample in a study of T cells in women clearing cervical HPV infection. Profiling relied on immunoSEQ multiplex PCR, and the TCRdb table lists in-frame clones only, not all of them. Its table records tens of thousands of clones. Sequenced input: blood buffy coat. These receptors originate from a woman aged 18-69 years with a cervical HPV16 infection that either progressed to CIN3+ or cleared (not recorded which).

The CDR3 protein is CASSPPPRAKETQYF. CDR3 DNA (partial): TGTGCCAGCAGCCCGCCCCCGCGGGCCAAAGAGACC. This sequence joins TRBV7-2 and TRBJ2-5, with D maybe TRBD2 (5 bases). The CDR3 goes on 3 residues after the read ends, and that part is filled in from the germline J gene. This CDR3 is built from 15 residues. The V and J ends lost 5 bases and 3 bases respectively, with 16 bases between them. CDR1 and CDR2 (germline): SGHTA, FQGNSA.

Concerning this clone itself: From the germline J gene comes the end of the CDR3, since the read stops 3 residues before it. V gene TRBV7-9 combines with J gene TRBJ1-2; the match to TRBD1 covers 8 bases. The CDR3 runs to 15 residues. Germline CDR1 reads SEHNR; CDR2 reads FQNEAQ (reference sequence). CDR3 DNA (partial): TGTGCCAGCAGCTTAGAAAGGACAGGGAATCGTGAC. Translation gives CASSLERTGNRD. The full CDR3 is CASSLERTGNRDYTF.

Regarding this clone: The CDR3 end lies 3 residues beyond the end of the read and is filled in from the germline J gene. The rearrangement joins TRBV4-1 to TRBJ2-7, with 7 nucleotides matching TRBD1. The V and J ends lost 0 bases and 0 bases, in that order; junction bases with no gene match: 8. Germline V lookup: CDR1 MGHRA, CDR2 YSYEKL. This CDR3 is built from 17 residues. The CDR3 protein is CASSQEGPYRGSYEQYF. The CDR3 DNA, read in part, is TGCGCCAGCAGCCAAGAAGGGCCCTACAGGGGCTCCTACGAG.

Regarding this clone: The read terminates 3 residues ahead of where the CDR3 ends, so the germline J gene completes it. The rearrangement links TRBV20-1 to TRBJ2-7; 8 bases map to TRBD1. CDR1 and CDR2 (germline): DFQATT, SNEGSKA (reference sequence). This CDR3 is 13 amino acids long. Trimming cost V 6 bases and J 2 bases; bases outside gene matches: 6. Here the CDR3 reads CSANGQGTYEQYF. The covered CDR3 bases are TGCAGTGCCAATGGACAGGGAACCTACGAG.

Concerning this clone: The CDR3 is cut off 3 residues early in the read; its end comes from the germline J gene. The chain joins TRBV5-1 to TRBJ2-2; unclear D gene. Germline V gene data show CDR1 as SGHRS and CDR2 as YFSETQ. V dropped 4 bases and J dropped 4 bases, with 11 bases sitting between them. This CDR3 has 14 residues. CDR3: CASSNRYGTGELFF. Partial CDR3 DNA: TGCGCCAGCAGCAACCGGTACGGCACCGGGGAG. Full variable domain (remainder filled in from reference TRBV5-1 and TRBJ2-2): KAGVTQTPRYLIKTRGQQVTLSCSPISGHRSVSWYQQTPGQGLQFLFEYFSETQRNKGNFPGRFSGRQFSNSRSEMNVSTLELGDSALYLCASSNRYGTGELFFGEGSRLTVL.

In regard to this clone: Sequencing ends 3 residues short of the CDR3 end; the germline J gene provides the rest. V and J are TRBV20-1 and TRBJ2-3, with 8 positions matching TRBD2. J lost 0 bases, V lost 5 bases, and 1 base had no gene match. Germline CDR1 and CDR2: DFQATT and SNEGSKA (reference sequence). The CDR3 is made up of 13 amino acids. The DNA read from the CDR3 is TGCAGTGCTGGCGGGGGGAGCACAGATACG. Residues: CSAGGGSTDT. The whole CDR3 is CSAGGGSTDTQYF.